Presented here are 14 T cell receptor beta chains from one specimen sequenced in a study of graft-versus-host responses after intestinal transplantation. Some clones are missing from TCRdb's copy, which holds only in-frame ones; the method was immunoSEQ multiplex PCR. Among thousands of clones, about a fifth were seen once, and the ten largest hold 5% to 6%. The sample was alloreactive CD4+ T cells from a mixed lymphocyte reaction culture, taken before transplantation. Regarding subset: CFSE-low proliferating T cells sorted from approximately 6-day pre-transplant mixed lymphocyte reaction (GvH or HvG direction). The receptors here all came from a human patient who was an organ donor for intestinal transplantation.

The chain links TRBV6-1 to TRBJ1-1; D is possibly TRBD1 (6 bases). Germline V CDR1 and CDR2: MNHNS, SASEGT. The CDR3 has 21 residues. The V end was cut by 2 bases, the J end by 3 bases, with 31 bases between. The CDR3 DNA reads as TGTGCCAGCAGTGAAAGGTGGACAGCTCCCTATCAACGCCAATGGGACACTGAAGCTTTCTTT. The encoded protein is CASSERWTAPYQRQWDTEAFF.

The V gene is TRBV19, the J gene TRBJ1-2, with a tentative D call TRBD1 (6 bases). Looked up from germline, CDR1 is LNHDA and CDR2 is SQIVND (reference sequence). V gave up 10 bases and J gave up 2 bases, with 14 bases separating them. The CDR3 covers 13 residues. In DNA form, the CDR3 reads TGTGCCACGCGAAAAGACAGGAACTATGGCTACACCTTC. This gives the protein CATRKDRNYGYTF.

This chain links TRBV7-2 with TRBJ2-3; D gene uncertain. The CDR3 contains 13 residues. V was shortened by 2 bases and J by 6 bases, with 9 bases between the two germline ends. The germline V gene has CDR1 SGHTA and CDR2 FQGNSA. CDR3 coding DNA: TGTGCCAGCAGCTTAAATTATAGGGATACGCAGTATTTT. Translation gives CASSLNYRDTQYF.

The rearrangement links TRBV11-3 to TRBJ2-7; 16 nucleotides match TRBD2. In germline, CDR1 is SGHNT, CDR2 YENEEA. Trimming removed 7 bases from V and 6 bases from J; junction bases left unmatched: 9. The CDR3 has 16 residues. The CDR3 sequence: CASTRGLAGGHREQYF. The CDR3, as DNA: TGTGCCAGCACCCGGGGACTAGCGGGGGGGCACCGCGAGCAGTACTTC. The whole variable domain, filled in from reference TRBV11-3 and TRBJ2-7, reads EAGVVQSPRYKIIEKKQPVAFWCNPISGHNTLYWYLQNLGQGPELLIRYENEEAVDDSQLPKDRFSAERLKGVDSTLKIQPAELGDSAVYLCASTRGLAGGHREQYFGPGTRLTVT.

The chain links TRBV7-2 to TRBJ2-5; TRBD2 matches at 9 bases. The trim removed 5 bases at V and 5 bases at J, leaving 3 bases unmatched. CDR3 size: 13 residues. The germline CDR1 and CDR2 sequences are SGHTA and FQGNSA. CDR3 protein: CASSTGTSETQYF. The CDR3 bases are TGTGCCAGCAGCACCGGGACTAGCGAGACCCAGTACTTC.

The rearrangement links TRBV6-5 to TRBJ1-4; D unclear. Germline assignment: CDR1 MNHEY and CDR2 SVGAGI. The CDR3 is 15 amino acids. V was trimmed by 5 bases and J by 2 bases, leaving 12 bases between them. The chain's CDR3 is CASSVTYLTNEKLFF. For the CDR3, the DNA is TGTGCCAGCAGTGTTACCTACCTTACTAATGAAAAACTGTTTTTT.

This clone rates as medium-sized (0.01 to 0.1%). The CDR3, as DNA: TGTGCCAGCAGCGTAGAACTAGCGGGGCGCACAGATACGCAGTATTTT. It translates to CASSVELAGRTDTQYF. The J gene is TRBJ2-3, the V gene TRBV9, with 10 bases aligning to TRBD2. CDR1 SGDLS and CDR2 YYNGEE come from the germline V gene. Trimming cost V 0 bases and J 1 base; bases outside gene matches: 2. CDR3 length: 16 residues.

In DNA form, the CDR3 reads TGTGCCAGCAGTGAAGTTGGACAGGGATCGACTGAAGCTTTCTTT. This sequence encodes CASSEVGQGSTEAFF. V gene TRBV6-9 combines with J gene TRBJ1-1, with TRBD1 matching over 8 bases. This CDR3 has 15 amino acids. Germline CDR1 is MNHGY and CDR2 is SVAAGI. V lost 5 bases, J lost 5 bases, and 10 bases stayed unmatched.

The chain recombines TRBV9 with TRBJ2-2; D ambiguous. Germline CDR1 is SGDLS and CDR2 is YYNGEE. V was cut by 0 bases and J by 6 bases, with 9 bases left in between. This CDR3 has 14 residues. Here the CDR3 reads CASSVAGYAGELFF. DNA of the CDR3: TGTGCCAGCAGCGTAGCTGGGTACGCCGGGGAGCTGTTTTTT.

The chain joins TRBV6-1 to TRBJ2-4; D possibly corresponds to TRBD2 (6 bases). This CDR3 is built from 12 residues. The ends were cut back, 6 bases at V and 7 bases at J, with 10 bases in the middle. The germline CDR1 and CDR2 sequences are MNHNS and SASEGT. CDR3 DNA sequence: TGTGCCAGCAGGAAGGAGGGGAACATTCAGTACTTC. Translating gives CASRKEGNIQYF.

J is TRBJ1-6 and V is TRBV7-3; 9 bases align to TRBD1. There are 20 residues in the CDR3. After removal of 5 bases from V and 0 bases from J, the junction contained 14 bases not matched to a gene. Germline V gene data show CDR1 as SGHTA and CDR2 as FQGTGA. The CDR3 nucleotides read TGTGCCAGCAGCCCTAGTCCGCCAACAGGGGGCCTCTCCTATAATTCACCCCTCCACTTT. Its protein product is CASSPSPPTGGLSYNSPLHF.

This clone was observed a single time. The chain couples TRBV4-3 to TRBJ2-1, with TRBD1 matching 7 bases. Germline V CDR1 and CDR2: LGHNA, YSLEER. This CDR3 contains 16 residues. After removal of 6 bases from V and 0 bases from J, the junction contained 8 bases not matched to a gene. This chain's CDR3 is CASSLEGGLSYNEQFF. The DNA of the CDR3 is TGCGCCAGCAGTCTCGAAGGGGGCCTCTCCTACAATGAGCAGTTCTTC.

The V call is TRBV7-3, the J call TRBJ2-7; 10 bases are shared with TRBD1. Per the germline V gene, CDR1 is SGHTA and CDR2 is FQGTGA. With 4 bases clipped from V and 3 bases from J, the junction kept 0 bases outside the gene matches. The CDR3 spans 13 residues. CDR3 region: CASSWTGGYEQYF. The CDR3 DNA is TGTGCCAGCAGCTGGACAGGGGGCTACGAGCAGTACTTC.

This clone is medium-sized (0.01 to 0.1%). In DNA, the CDR3 is TGTGCCAGCAGTTTATCCTGGCCTCAAGGGGGACTGTTTTTT. Protein sequence: CASSLSWPQGGLFF. This chain joins TRBV28 and TRBJ1-4; tentatively, D is TRBD1 (6 bases). This CDR3 region has 14 residues. V lost 1 base to trimming and J lost 13 bases, with 16 bases between them. Germline-derived CDR1 and CDR2 are MDHEN and SYDVKM.